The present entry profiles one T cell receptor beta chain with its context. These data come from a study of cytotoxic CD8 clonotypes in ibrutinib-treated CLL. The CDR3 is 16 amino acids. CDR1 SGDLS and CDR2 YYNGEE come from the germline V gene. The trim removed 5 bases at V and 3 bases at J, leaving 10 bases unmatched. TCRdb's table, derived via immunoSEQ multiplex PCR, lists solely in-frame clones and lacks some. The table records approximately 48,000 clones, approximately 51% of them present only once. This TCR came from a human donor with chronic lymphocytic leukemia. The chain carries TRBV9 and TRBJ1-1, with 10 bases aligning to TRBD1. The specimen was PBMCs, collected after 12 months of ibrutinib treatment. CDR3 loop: CASRDRDRGRDTEAFF. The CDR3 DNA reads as TGTGCCAGCAGGGACCGGGACAGGGGAAGGGACACTGAAGCTTTCTTT.